Below, 23 T cell receptor beta chains from the same sample are listed, as sequenced in a study of T-cell memory formation after mild COVID-19. TCRdb redid the calling of the 5' RACE reads with MiXCR, one entry per CDR3 protein. The table includes some 110,000 distinct CDR3 sequences, 9.5% to 15% detected once. The sequenced sample consisted of PBMCs or a T cell subset sorted from them (not recorded which). Receptor source: an adult woman who had mild COVID-19 (a few samples of this study predate the infection). Cell type and time point are not known.

The chain has TRBV6-5 and TRBJ2-1, with no clear D. This CDR3 is 12 amino acids long. CDR1 is MNHEY and CDR2 is SVGAGI in the germline V gene. V lost 4 bases and J 5 bases, leaving 6 bases between the germline ends. The CDR3 loop reads CASSFRDNEQFF. The CDR3 nucleotides are TGTGCCAGCAGTTTCCGGGACAATGAGCAGTTCTTC.

The chain employs TRBV6-1 and TRBJ2-1, with 7 bases matching TRBD2. CDR1 and CDR2 from the germline V gene are MNHNS and SASEGT. Trimming removed 6 bases from V and 3 bases from J; junction bases left unmatched: 8. This CDR3 has 15 residues. CDR3: CASSLEAGDYNEQFF. CDR3 DNA sequence: TGTGCCAGCAGCCTTGAGGCGGGAGACTACAATGAGCAGTTCTTC.

This clonotype was counted between two and nine times. This chain links TRBV23-1 with TRBJ2-5; D not certain. TRBV23-1 is marked as an open reading frame, function uncertain. Between the trimmed V and J ends, which lost 3 bases and 3 bases, there was a span of 8 bases. The CDR3 runs 13 residues. This chain's CDR3 is CASSHPTEETQYF. CDR3 bases: TGCGCCAGCAGTCACCCAACAGAAGAGACCCAGTACTTC.

The chain employs TRBV13 and TRBJ2-7; D remains unclear. V was cut by 1 base and J by 4 bases, with 8 bases left in between. This CDR3 is 13 amino acids long. Looked up from germline, CDR1 is PRHDT and CDR2 is FYEKMQ (reference sequence). CDR3 sequence: CASSLESGYEQYF. CDR3 nucleotide sequence: TGTGCCAGCAGCTTAGAGTCAGGATACGAGCAGTACTTC. Supplemented by reference TRBV13 and TRBJ2-7, the full variable domain reads AAGVIQSPRHLIKEKRETATLKCYPIPRHDTVYWYQQGPGQDPQFLISFYEKMQSDKGSIPDRFSAQQFSDYHSELNMSSLELGDSALYFCASSLESGYEQYFGPGTRLTVT.

The chain employs TRBV5-1 and TRBJ1-2; weak D call: TRBD1 (5 bases). V lost 4 bases and J lost 0, with 13 bases in between. CDR3 size: 15 residues. CDR1 is SGHRS, CDR2 YFSETQ, per germline. This chain's CDR3 is CASSTTAEPNYGYTF. Written as DNA, the CDR3 is TGCGCCAGCAGCACGACAGCAGAACCTAACTATGGCTACACCTTC. Full variable domain (rest looked up from reference TRBV5-1 and TRBJ1-2): KAGVTQTPRYLIKTRGQQVTLSCSPISGHRSVSWYQQTPGQGLQFLFEYFSETQRNKGNFPGRFSGRQFSNSRSEMNVSTLELGDSALYLCASSTTAEPNYGYTFGSGTRLTVV.

The chain combines TRBV4-3 with TRBJ2-3; 13 bases align to TRBD2. V trimming: 4 bases; J trimming: 3 bases; junction bases outside the gene matches: 7. Germline V gene data show CDR1 as LGHNA and CDR2 as YSLEER. The CDR3 totals 17 residues. CDR3: CASSPQRLAGGTDTQYF. CDR3 DNA: TGCGCCAGCAGCCCCCAGAGACTAGCGGGAGGAACAGATACGCAGTATTTT.

A few counts support this clonotype. CDR3: CASSVDGTGGYEQYF. The CDR3 region has the DNA TGTGCCAGCAGCGTAGATGGGACAGGGGGGTACGAGCAGTACTTC. The genes are TRBV9 and TRBJ2-7, with 11 bases fitting TRBD1. Per germline, CDR1 SGDLS and CDR2 YYNGEE. The V gene end was trimmed by 0 bases and the J gene end by 4 bases; junction bases not matched to a gene: 3. CDR3 length: 15 amino acids.

The J gene is TRBJ2-3, the V gene TRBV25-1; maybe TRBD2 (5 bases). V lost 4 bases and J 0 bases, leaving 14 bases between the germline ends. CDR1 MGHDK and CDR2 SYGVNS come from the germline V gene. This CDR3 region has 16 residues. The CDR3 sequence: CASSGPSNPSTDTQYF. In DNA, the CDR3 is TGTGCCAGCAGTGGCCCTAGCAATCCGAGCACAGATACGCAGTATTTT. Complete variable domain (other parts from reference TRBV25-1 and TRBJ2-3): EADIYQTPRYLVIGTGKKITLECSQTMGHDKMYWYQQDPGMELHLIHYSYGVNSTEKGDLSSESTVSRIRTEHFPLTLESARPSHTSQYLCASSGPSNPSTDTQYFGPGTRLTVL.

The chain employs TRBV25-1 and TRBJ2-7; D is ambiguous. V was trimmed by 4 bases and J by 1 base, leaving 8 bases between them. Germline CDR1 is MGHDK and CDR2 is SYGVNS. The CDR3 totals 13 residues. The CDR3 is CASSVGGSYEQYF. For the CDR3, the DNA is TGTGCCAGCAGTGTCGGCGGATCCTACGAGCAGTACTTC.

The chain joins TRBV6-5 to TRBJ1-1; no firm D call. This CDR3 region has 14 residues. CDR1 is MNHEY and CDR2 is SVGAGI in the germline V gene. V was cut by 2 bases and J by 1 base, with 8 bases left in between. This chain's CDR3 is CASSYTRTNTEAFF. The CDR3 DNA is TGTGCCAGCAGTTACACCCGTACGAACACTGAAGCTTTCTTT.

This clonotype occurred a few times. This chain uses TRBV7-9 with TRBJ2-1, with TRBD2 matching over 7 bases. Germline V gives CDR1 SEHNR, CDR2 FQNEAQ (reference sequence). The junction had 7 bases not matched to a gene; V was cut back by 5 bases and J by 9 bases. The CDR3 is 13 amino acids. The CDR3 bases are TGTGCCAGCAGCCATTCTAGCGGCAGTGAGCAGTTCTTC. As protein: CASSHSSGSEQFF.

This clonotype was counted a few times. The chain joins TRBV12-3 or TRBV12-4 to TRBJ1-2, with TRBD1 as a possible D gene (5 bases). V lost 3 bases and J 2 bases, leaving 19 bases between the germline ends. The CDR3 is 17 residues long. The CDR3 spells CASSFDGPDSINYGYTF. The CDR3, as DNA: TGTGCCAGCAGTTTTGATGGGCCTGACAGTATAAACTATGGCTACACCTTC.

This clonotype was seen a few times. As DNA, the CDR3 is TGTGCCAGCAGCCAGCCCAGCGGGGGGGTTCTTCCTTACAATGAGCAGTTCTTC. This translates into CASSQPSGGVLPYNEQFF. This chain joins TRBV4-2 and TRBJ2-1; 10 nucleotides align to TRBD2. The germline V gene encodes CDR1 LGHNA and CDR2 YNFKEQ. V shed 3 bases and J 4 bases; nucleotides not matched to a gene: 12. CDR3 size: 18 residues.

CDR3 sequence: CATAGGGLTYEQYF. The CDR3 DNA reads TGTGCCACCGCTGGGGGGGGCTTGACCTACGAGCAGTACTTC. The chain links TRBV7-9 to TRBJ2-7, with D possibly being TRBD2 (7 bases). Trimming removed 10 bases at V and 2 bases at J, with 18 bases between. Per germline, CDR1 SEHNR and CDR2 FQNEAQ (reference sequence). The CDR3 runs 14 residues.

This clonotype has only a few counts. V and J are TRBV12-3 or TRBV12-4 and TRBJ1-6; possibly TRBD1 for D (5 bases). V was pared by 6 bases and J by 10 bases, with 25 bases between. CDR3 length: 17 residues. The CDR3 DNA sequence: TGTGCCAGCAGCCCAGTGTTAGGACACGGAGGGAGATCACCCCTCCACTTT. It codes for CASSPVLGHGGRSPLHF.

This rearrangement joins TRBV7-9 to TRBJ2-3, with 7 bases fitting TRBD2. The V segment lost 1 base and the J segment 5 bases; nucleotides outside the gene matches: 6. CDR3 size: 15 residues. CDR1 SEHNR and CDR2 FQNEAQ come from the germline V gene (reference sequence). The CDR3 loop reads CASSLDPGREDTQYF. CDR3 in DNA: TGTGCCAGCAGCTTAGATCCGGGGAGGGAAGATACGCAGTATTTT.

This clonotype was seen a handful of times. The chain is built from TRBV7-9 and TRBJ2-7; 8 nucleotides align to TRBD1. V gave up 3 bases and J gave up 5 bases; unmatched junction bases: 9. The germline CDR1 and CDR2 sequences are SEHNR and FQNEAQ (reference sequence). This CDR3 region has 15 residues. The CDR3 coding sequence is TGTGCCAGCAGCTTCTCGGACAGGGAATCCCACGAGCAGTACTTC. Amino acids: CASSFSDRESHEQYF. The full variable domain, rest sourced from reference TRBV7-9 and TRBJ2-7, is DTGVSQNPRHKITKRGQNVTFRCDPISEHNRLYWYRQTLGQGPEFLTYFQNEAQLEKSRLLSDRFSAERPKGSFSTLEIQRTEQGDSAMYLCASSFSDRESHEQYFGPGTRLTVT.

The chain recombines TRBV14 with TRBJ2-3; unclear D gene. The CDR3 sequence is 14 residues long. V was shortened by 1 base and J by 0 bases, with 5 bases between the two germline ends. The V gene's germline CDR1 is SGHDN and CDR2 FVKESK. CDR3 region: CASSQGPSTDTQYF. CDR3 nucleotides: TGTGCCAGCAGCCAAGGGCCGAGCACAGATACGCAGTATTTT.

The V call is TRBV6-6, the J call TRBJ2-2; 10 bases are shared with TRBD1. The CDR3 covers 16 residues. Germline trimming cut 6 bases from V and 5 bases from J; bases unmatched to any gene: 9. Germline V gene lookup returns CDR1 MNHNY and CDR2 SVGAGI (reference sequence). The CDR3 DNA follows: TGTGCCAGCAGCCAATCGACAGGGGGCCGAACCGGGGAGCTGTTTTTT. Amino acid sequence: CASSQSTGGRTGELFF.

This chain connects TRBV20-1 to TRBJ2-7; D remains ambiguous. The CDR3 contains 12 residues. Trimming took 0 bases from V and 0 from J, leaving 3 bases between them. From germline, CDR1 is DFQATT and CDR2 SNEGSKA (reference sequence). This CDR3 reads CSARDSSYEQYF. DNA for the CDR3: TGCAGTGCTAGAGACTCCTCCTACGAGCAGTACTTC.

This chain links TRBV4-3 with TRBJ1-1, with TRBD1 identical over 10 bases. Per the germline V gene, CDR1 is LGHNA and CDR2 is YSLEER. V trimming: 0 bases; J trimming: 4 bases; junction bases outside the gene matches: 8. The CDR3 runs 17 residues. The chain's CDR3 is CASSQDGDRGLVTEAFF. CDR3 DNA: TGCGCCAGCAGCCAAGATGGTGACAGGGGGCTGGTCACTGAAGCTTTCTTT.

This clonotype has only a few counts. V usage is TRBV14 and J usage is TRBJ2-3, with D maybe TRBD1 (5 bases). V lost 1 base and J lost 2, with 7 bases in between. The CDR3 consists of 14 residues. Germline V CDR1 and CDR2: SGHDN, FVKESK. CDR3 nucleotide sequence: TGTGCCAGCAGCCAAGGTGGACACACAGATACGCAGTATTTT. It encodes CASSQGGHTDTQYF.

This chain connects TRBV13 to TRBJ2-7, with TRBD1 matching over 8 bases. Germline V gene data show CDR1 as PRHDT and CDR2 as FYEKMQ (reference sequence). The CDR3 has 14 amino acids. V shed 0 bases and J 5 bases; nucleotides not matched to a gene: 3. Written as DNA, the CDR3 is TGTGCCAGCAGCTTAGGGCCAGGGGGCGACGAGCAGTACTTC. Translation gives CASSLGPGGDEQYF.